The following is a TCR beta chain sequence with its context. Its antigen is as yet unknown. Per the germline V gene, CDR1 is LNHNV and CDR2 is YYDKDF (reference sequence). The V gene end was trimmed by 3 bases and the J gene end by 4 bases; junction bases not matched to a gene: 5. The CDR3 extends over 14 amino acids. Beta-chain TCR CDR3 regions were amplified from RNA transcripts. The first round was an RT-PCR with HTBI primers, and the second round was a multiplex PCR. One entry per CDR3 protein results from TCRdb running MiXCR on the multiplex PCR reads. The sample contains almost 750,000 distinct CDR3 sequences, 35% to 50% of which appear only once. Ophthalmopathy donors were characterized by moderate-to-severe activity, CAS of at least 3, NOSPECS of at least 4, and duration under 3 months. Clinical symptoms, serum thyroxine, TRAb, thyroid ultrasound and orbital computed tomography formed the basis of diagnosis.

The sample is drawn from a study of Graves' ophthalmopathy and Graves' hyperthyroidism. The study, taken as a whole, reports: Blood also harbored most expanded thyroid clonotypes above 0.001 frequency.

The chain links TRBV15 to TRBJ1-2; 7 bases align to TRBD1. Sequencing was carried out using peripheral blood. The receptor's source is an adult man with Graves' ophthalmopathy. CDR3 sequence reads: CATSSITGVYGYTF. Written as DNA, the CDR3 is TGTGCCACCAGCAGCATAACAGGGGTCTATGGCTACACCTTC.